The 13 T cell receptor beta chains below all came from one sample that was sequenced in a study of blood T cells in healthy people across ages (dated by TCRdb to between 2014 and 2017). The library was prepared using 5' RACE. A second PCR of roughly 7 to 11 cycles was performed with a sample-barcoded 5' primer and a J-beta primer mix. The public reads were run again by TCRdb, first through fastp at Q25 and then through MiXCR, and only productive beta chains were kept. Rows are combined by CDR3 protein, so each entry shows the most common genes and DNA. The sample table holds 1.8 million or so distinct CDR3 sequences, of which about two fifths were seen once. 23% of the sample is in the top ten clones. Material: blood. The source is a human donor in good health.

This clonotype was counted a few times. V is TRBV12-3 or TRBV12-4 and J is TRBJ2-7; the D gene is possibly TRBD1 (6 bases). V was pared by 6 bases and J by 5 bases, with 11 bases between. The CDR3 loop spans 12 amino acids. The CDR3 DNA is TGTGCCAGCAGCCGAGACAGGAACGAGCAGTACTTC. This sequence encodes CASSRDRNEQYF.

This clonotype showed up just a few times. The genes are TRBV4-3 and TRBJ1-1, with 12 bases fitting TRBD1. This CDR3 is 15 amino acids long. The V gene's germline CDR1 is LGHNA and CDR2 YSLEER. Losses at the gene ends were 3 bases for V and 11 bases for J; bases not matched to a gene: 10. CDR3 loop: CASSQDPGQGARAFF. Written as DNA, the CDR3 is TGCGCCAGCAGCCAGGATCCGGGACAGGGGGCAAGGGCTTTCTTT.

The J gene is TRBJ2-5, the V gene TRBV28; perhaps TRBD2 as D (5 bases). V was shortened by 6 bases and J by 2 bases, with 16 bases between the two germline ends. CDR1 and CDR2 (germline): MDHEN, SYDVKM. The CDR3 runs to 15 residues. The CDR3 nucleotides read TGTGCCAGCAGACCAGCGGAGGCAGGACAAGAGACCCAGTACTTC. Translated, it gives CASRPAEAGQETQYF.

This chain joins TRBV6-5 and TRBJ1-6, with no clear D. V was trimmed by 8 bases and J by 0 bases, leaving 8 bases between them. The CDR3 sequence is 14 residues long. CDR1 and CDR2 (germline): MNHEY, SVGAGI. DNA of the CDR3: TGTGCCAGCGCTCCGAACTCCTATAATTCACCCCTCCACTTT. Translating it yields CASAPNSYNSPLHF.

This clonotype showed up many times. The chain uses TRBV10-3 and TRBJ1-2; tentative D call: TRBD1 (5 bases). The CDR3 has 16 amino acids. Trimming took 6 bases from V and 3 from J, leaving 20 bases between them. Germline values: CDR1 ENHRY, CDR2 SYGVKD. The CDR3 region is CAIRTGPSSGDYGYTF. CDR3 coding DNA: TGTGCCATCAGGACCGGACCGTCCTCGGGGGACTATGGCTACACCTTC.

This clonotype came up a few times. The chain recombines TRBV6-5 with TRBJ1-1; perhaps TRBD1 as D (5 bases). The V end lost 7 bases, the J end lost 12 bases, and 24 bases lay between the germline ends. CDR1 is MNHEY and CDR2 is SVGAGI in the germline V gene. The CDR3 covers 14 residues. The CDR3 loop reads CASMGTSGTAKSFF. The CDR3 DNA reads TGTGCCAGCATGGGGACCTCGGGAACGGCTAAATCTTTCTTT.

The CDR3 loop reads CASGGVGTMGNTQYF. In DNA form, the CDR3 reads TGTGCCAGCGGGGGTGTGGGGACGATGGGGAATACGCAGTATTTT. The chain carries TRBV5-5 and TRBJ2-3; either TRBD1 or TRBD2 may supply D (5 bases each). The CDR3 length is 15 residues. The germline V and J ends were trimmed by 7 bases and 7 bases, with 22 bases remaining between them. Germline lookup yields CDR1 SGHKS and CDR2 YYEKEE (reference sequence). The variable domain in full, with the rest retrieved from reference TRBV5-5 and TRBJ2-3, is DAGVTQSPTHLIKTRGQQVTLRCSPISGHKSVSWYQQVLGQGPQFIFQYYEKEERGRGNFPDRFSARQFPNYSSELNVNALLLGDSALYLCASGGVGTMGNTQYFGPGTRLTVL.

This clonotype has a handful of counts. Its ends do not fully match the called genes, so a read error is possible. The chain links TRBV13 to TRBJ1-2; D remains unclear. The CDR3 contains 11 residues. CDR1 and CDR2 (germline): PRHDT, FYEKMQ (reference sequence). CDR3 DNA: TGTACCAGCAGCTTCGGATATGGCTACACCTTC. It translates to CTSSFGYGYTF. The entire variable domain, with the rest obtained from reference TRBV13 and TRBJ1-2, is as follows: AAGVIQSPRHLIKEKRETATLKCYPIPRHDTVYWYQQGPGQDPQFLISFYEKMQSDKGSIPDRFSAQQFSDYHSELNMSSLELGDSALYFCTSSFGYGYTFGSGTRLTVV.

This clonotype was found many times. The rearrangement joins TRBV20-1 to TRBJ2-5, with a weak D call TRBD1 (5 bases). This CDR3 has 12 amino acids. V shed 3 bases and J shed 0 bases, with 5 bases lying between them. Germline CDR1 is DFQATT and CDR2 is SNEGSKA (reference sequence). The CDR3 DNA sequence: TGCAGTGCTAGGACAGACCAAGAGACCCAGTACTTC. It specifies CSARTDQETQYF.

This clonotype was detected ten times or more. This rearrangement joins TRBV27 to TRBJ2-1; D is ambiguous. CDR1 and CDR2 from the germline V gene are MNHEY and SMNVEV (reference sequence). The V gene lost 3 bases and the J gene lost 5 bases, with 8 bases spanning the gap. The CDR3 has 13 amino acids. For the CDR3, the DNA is TGTGCCAGCAGTTTGAATACCCACAATGAGCAGTTCTTC. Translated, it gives CASSLNTHNEQFF.

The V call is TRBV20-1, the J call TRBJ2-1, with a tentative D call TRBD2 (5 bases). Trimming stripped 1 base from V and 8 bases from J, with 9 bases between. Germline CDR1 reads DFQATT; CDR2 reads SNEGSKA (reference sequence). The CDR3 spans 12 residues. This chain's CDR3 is CSARVLAYEQFF. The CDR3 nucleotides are TGCAGTGCTAGAGTGCTAGCCTATGAGCAGTTCTTC.

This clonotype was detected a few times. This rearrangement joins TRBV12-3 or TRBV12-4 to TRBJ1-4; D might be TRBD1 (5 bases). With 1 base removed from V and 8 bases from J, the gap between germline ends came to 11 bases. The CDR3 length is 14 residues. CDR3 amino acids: CASSLGDGREKLFF. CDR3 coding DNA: TGTGCCAGCAGTTTAGGGGACGGCCGCGAAAAACTGTTTTTT.

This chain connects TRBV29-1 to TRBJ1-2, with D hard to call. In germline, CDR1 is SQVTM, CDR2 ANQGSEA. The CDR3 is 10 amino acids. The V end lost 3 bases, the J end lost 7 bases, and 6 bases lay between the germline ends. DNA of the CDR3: TGCAGCGTTGACTGGGGTGGCTACACCTTC. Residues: CSVDWGGYTF.